Presented here are 27 T cell receptor beta chains from one specimen sequenced in a study of cytomegalovirus exposure and HLA in healthy donors. A multiplex PCR was run with 60 Vbeta primers and 13 Jbeta primers. TCRdb's copy holds only in-frame clones and misses some; the assay was immunoSEQ multiplex PCR. The repertoire holds 100,000 to 150,000 clones, with approximately 79% as singletons. The sample taken for sequencing was PBMCs. Receptor source: a male donor in good health and CMV-seronegative.

This clone was counted a few times. The gene calls are TRBV5-4 and TRBJ1-4, with a tentative D call TRBD1 (6 bases). Germline V lookup: CDR1 SGHNT, CDR2 YYREEE (reference sequence). CDR3 length: 14 residues. V dropped 5 bases and J dropped 8 bases, with 16 bases sitting between them. Written as DNA, the CDR3 is TGTGCCAGCAGTTCAAGGGGGATCGGGGAAAAACTGTTTTTT. Translated: CASSSRGIGEKLFF. Based on the CDR3 plus reference TRBV5-4 and TRBJ1-4, the full variable domain is ETGVTQSPTHLIKTRGQQVTLRCSSQSGHNTVSWYQQALGQGPQFIFQYYREEENGRGNFPPRFSGLQFPNYSSELNVNALELDDSALYLCASSSRGIGEKLFFGSGTQLSVL.

About this clone: This CDR3 is also generated by other DNA sequences in the sample. V and J are TRBV11-2 and TRBJ2-7, with 8 bases that match TRBD1. In germline, CDR1 is SGHAT, CDR2 FQNNGV. V lost 0 bases and J lost 3; bases outside the gene matches: 4. The CDR3 is made up of 15 amino acids. The CDR3 sequence: CASSLEGQGYYEQYF. The CDR3 region has the DNA TGTGCCAGCAGCTTAGAAGGACAGGGATACTACGAGCAGTACTTC.

This sequence joins TRBV7-9 and TRBJ2-2; D ambiguous. Germline CDR1 SEHNR, CDR2 FQNEAQ (reference sequence). This CDR3 contains 13 residues. Deletions cut 3 bases from V and 1 base from J, with 3 bases between. The DNA for the CDR3 is TGTGCCAGCAGCTTTCTGAACACCGGGGAGCTGTTTTTT. Protein: CASSFLNTGELFF.

The chain carries TRBV6-5 and TRBJ1-2, with D possibly being TRBD1 (6 bases). The CDR3 has 14 amino acids. V lost 7 bases to trimming and J lost 4 bases, with 16 bases between them. Germline CDR1 MNHEY, CDR2 SVGAGI. This CDR3 is CASTDVGGSYGYTF. CDR3 nucleotides: TGTGCCAGCACCGATGTTGGGGGCAGCTATGGCTACACCTTC.

In its sample, this clone was seen a few times. The chain uses TRBV7-9 and TRBJ1-1; 8 nucleotides line up with TRBD1. The V gene's germline CDR1 is SEHNR and CDR2 FQNEAQ (reference sequence). V lost 4 bases and J lost 1; bases outside the gene matches: 5. The CDR3 covers 15 residues. The CDR3 protein is CASSSGQAENTEAFF. For the CDR3, the DNA is TGTGCCAGCAGCTCGGGACAGGCGGAGAACACTGAAGCTTTCTTT.

The V call is TRBV5-1, the J call TRBJ2-5, with 9 bases that match TRBD1. The V gene end was trimmed by 0 bases and the J gene end by 4 bases; junction bases not matched to a gene: 1. Germline CDR1 is SGHRS and CDR2 is YFSETQ. This CDR3 is built from 14 residues. In nucleotides, the CDR3 is TGCGCCAGCAGCTTGGTACAGGGGGCAGAGACCCAGTACTTC. It is translated as CASSLVQGAETQYF.

The chain carries TRBV7-8 and TRBJ1-2; weak D call: TRBD1 (6 bases). V shed 3 bases and J shed 4 bases, with 15 bases lying between them. Germline loops: CDR1 SGHVS, CDR2 FQNEAQ. CDR3 length: 15 amino acids. The CDR3 nucleotides read TGTGCCAGCAGCTTGGGGGCCCAGCGGACCTATGGCTACACCTTC. As protein: CASSLGAQRTYGYTF.

The gene calls are TRBV6-5 and TRBJ1-2, with D possibly TRBD1 on 6 matching bases. Looked up from germline, CDR1 is MNHEY and CDR2 is SVGAGI. The ends were cut back, 2 bases at V and 8 bases at J, with 9 bases in the middle. This CDR3 is 12 amino acids long. In DNA form, the CDR3 reads TGTGCCAGCAGTTACGGGGGCGGGGGCTACACCTTC. It is translated as CASSYGGGGYTF.

This clone was seen more than once but under ten times. The chain recombines TRBV6-1 with TRBJ2-7, with 7 bases matching TRBD1. From germline, CDR1 is MNHNS and CDR2 SASEGT. The CDR3 covers 14 residues. Losses at the gene ends were 8 bases for V and 2 bases for J; bases not matched to a gene: 9. The CDR3 DNA reads as TGTGCCAGCTGGGACAGAGCTAAAACCTACGAGCAGTACTTC. Its translation: CASWDRAKTYEQYF.

The chain links TRBV13 to TRBJ2-1; 8 bases are shared with TRBD1. The germline V gene has CDR1 PRHDT and CDR2 FYEKMQ (reference sequence). V lost 7 bases, J lost 9 bases, and 8 bases stayed unmatched. This CDR3 contains 13 residues. The CDR3, as DNA: TGTGCCAGCATTGAACAGGGGGGTGTTGAGCAGTTCTTC. This translates into CASIEQGGVEQFF.

This sequence joins TRBV11-2 and TRBJ2-7; 10 bases fit TRBD1. The CDR3 contains 14 residues. Trimming took 7 bases from V and 2 from J; bases not matched to a gene: 5. Germline CDR1 reads SGHAT; CDR2 reads FQNNGV. The chain's CDR3 is CASTWDRGTYEQYF. CDR3 sequence (DNA): TGTGCCAGCACCTGGGACAGGGGCACCTACGAGCAGTACTTC.

The chain links TRBV10-3 to TRBJ1-1, with a weak D call TRBD1 (6 bases). Germline V gene lookup returns CDR1 ENHRY and CDR2 SYGVKD. This CDR3 is 14 amino acids long. Trimming pared 3 bases from V and 8 bases from J, leaving 16 bases between. CDR3 loop: CAISENKGTPEAFF. The CDR3 nucleotides are TGTGCCATCAGTGAAAACAAAGGGACACCCGAAGCTTTCTTT.

V is TRBV4-1 and J is TRBJ1-4; possible D gene TRBD1, 6 bases. The germline V gene has CDR1 MGHRA and CDR2 YSYEKL. Trimming cost V 4 bases and J 6 bases, with 15 bases left between them. The CDR3 is 15 residues long. The CDR3 spells CASSPKTGWDEKLFF. CDR3 coding DNA: TGCGCCAGCAGCCCTAAGACAGGTTGGGATGAAAAACTGTTTTTT.

The chain has TRBV2 and TRBJ2-3; maybe TRBD1 (6 bases). Germline lookup yields CDR1 SNHLY and CDR2 FYNNEI. CDR3 length equals 17 residues. V dropped 0 bases and J dropped 4 bases, with 17 bases sitting between them. The CDR3 DNA reads as TGTGCCAGCAGTGAAGCCGTAACAGGGTTTGGAGCAGATACGCAGTATTTT. Translated: CASSEAVTGFGADTQYF.

The chain employs TRBV7-6 and TRBJ2-7; D is undetermined. CDR3 size: 17 residues. V gave up 1 base and J gave up 1 base, with 17 bases separating them. CDR1 and CDR2 (germline): SGHVS, FNYEAQ. CDR3 sequence reads: CASSLVPPTGSSYEQYF. The CDR3 DNA is TGTGCCAGCAGCTTAGTCCCCCCGACGGGTAGTTCCTACGAGCAGTACTTC.

The genes are TRBV13 and TRBJ2-7; TRBD1 might be the D (5 bases). Trimming cost V 0 bases and J 4 bases, with 10 bases left between them. CDR3 length: 14 amino acids. Germline lookup yields CDR1 PRHDT and CDR2 FYEKMQ (reference sequence). CDR3: CASSLGHPGYEQYF. CDR3 DNA sequence: TGTGCCAGCAGCTTAGGGCACCCAGGGTACGAGCAGTACTTC.

This sequence joins TRBV21-1 and TRBJ2-7; the table's D call, TRBD2, has no DNA check behind it. TRBV21-1 is noted as a pseudogene. The CDR3 runs 14 residues. CDR3 in amino acids: CASSKQRGSYEQYF. DNA for the CDR3: TGTGCCAGCAGCAAACAACGGGGATCCTACGAGCAGTACTTC.

The V call is TRBV27, the J call TRBJ2-3; D gene ambiguous. The ends were cut back, 6 bases at V and 4 bases at J, with 11 bases in the middle. CDR3 length: 13 residues. CDR1 and CDR2 from the germline V gene are MNHEY and SMNVEV (reference sequence). The CDR3 reads CASSYSAADTQYF. In DNA, the CDR3 is TGTGCCAGCAGCTACTCTGCGGCAGATACGCAGTATTTT.

The chain employs TRBV10-3 and TRBJ1-6; a weak D match, TRBD1 (5 bases). The length of the CDR3 is 13 residues. The germline CDR1 and CDR2 sequences are ENHRY and SYGVKD. Trimming cost V 9 bases and J 4 bases, with 10 bases left between them. CDR3 in amino acids: CAMRDSYNSPLHF. The CDR3 nucleotides read TGTGCCATGAGAGACAGTTATAATTCACCCCTCCACTTT.

The CDR3, as DNA: TGTGCCAGCAGTTCGGGAGGGGGGAGAAGCAATCAGCCCCAGCATTTT. Amino acids: CASSSGGGRSNQPQHF. The gene calls are TRBV5-4 and TRBJ1-5, with D maybe TRBD1 (6 bases). Germline V gene sequence: CDR1 SGHNT, CDR2 YYREEE (reference sequence). This CDR3 is 16 amino acids long. Trimming removed 5 bases at V and 1 base at J, with 16 bases between.

This clone was observed a few times. The chain couples TRBV5-6 to TRBJ1-4, with D possibly being TRBD1 (5 bases). The CDR3 is 15 amino acids. Between the trimmed V and J ends, which lost 4 bases and 7 bases, there was a span of 17 bases. The germline gives CDR1 SGHDT, CDR2 YYEEEE. CDR3 nucleotides: TGTGCCAGCAGCCCCAGGGAAGAGGTAACTGAAAAACTGTTTTTT. Encoded protein: CASSPREEVTEKLFF.

This chain links TRBV15 with TRBJ1-1; 10 nucleotides line up with TRBD1. The trim removed 4 bases at V and 11 bases at J, leaving 16 bases unmatched. Germline CDR1 LNHNV, CDR2 YYDKDF (reference sequence). The CDR3 has 16 amino acids. For the CDR3, the DNA is TGTGCCACCAGCAAGTCTCCGGGACAGGGGCTTCAGTGGGCTTTCTTT. Its translation is CATSKSPGQGLQWAFF.

This sequence joins TRBV27 and TRBJ2-3; TRBD2 agrees at 9 bases. Germline CDR1 is MNHEY and CDR2 is SMNVEV (reference sequence). The CDR3 consists of 17 residues. V lost 5 bases to trimming and J lost 6 bases; unmatched junction nucleotides: 15. This CDR3 reads CASSTPFAGGPGDTQYF. CDR3 DNA sequence: TGTGCCAGCAGTACCCCCTTCGCGGGGGGGCCTGGGGATACGCAGTATTTT.

This rearrangement joins TRBV5-4 to TRBJ1-6; D possibly corresponds to TRBD1 (6 bases). CDR3 size: 15 residues. Trimming pared 4 bases from V and 5 bases from J, leaving 13 bases between. CDR1 is SGHNT and CDR2 is YYREEE in the germline V gene (reference sequence). The DNA of the CDR3 is TGTGCCAGCAGCCCCGAGGGGGGGAATAATTCACCCCTCCACTTT. Protein sequence: CASSPEGGNNSPLHF. Variable domain in full (rest from reference TRBV5-4 and TRBJ1-6): ETGVTQSPTHLIKTRGQQVTLRCSSQSGHNTVSWYQQALGQGPQFIFQYYREEENGRGNFPPRFSGLQFPNYSSELNVNALELDDSALYLCASSPEGGNNSPLHFGNGTRLTVT.

The chain has TRBV28 and TRBJ1-1, with 12 bases aligning to TRBD1. The CDR3 covers 15 residues. The germline CDR1 and CDR2 sequences are MDHEN and SYDVKM. Trimming cost V 5 bases and J 6 bases; bases outside gene matches: 7. The CDR3 region is CASSRPGQGAPEAFF. The DNA for the CDR3 is TGTGCCAGCAGTCGGCCGGGACAGGGGGCCCCTGAAGCTTTCTTT.

The chain carries TRBV6-6 and TRBJ2-2, with D maybe TRBD1 (6 bases). From germline, CDR1 is MNHNY and CDR2 SVGAGI (reference sequence). The V gene lost 7 bases and the J gene lost 0 bases, with 12 bases spanning the gap. The CDR3 runs to 15 residues. The CDR3 sequence: CASKKGVSNTGELFF. CDR3 DNA sequence: TGTGCCAGCAAAAAGGGGGTATCGAACACCGGGGAGCTGTTTTTT.

DNA for the CDR3: TGTGCCAGCAGTGAGTCAGGGGGTCAGCCCCAGCATTTT. This codes for CASSESGGQPQHF. J is TRBJ1-5 and V is TRBV6-4; the match to TRBD1 covers 7 bases. This CDR3 has 13 residues. Germline-derived CDR1 and CDR2 are MRHNA and SNTAGT. The trim removed 3 bases at V and 6 bases at J, leaving 2 bases unmatched.